This T cell receptor beta chain is from a study of T cell responses to AZD1222 COVID-19 vaccine. This table comes from immunoSEQ multiplex PCR, and its TCRdb copy is limited to in-frame clones, with some not included. The sample records about 120,000 clones, roughly nine tenths being singletons. The CDR3 extends over 16 amino acids. Germline loops: CDR1 MNHEY, CDR2 SVGEGT. V was trimmed by 2 bases and J by 0 bases, leaving 11 bases between them. The specimen comprised peripheral blood, sampled on day 0 of AZD1222 vaccination. This receptor was obtained from an adult in good health. The chain couples TRBV6-2 or TRBV6-3 to TRBJ1-5; D may be TRBD1 (5 bases). CDR3 sequence: CASSYGGGRSNQPQHF. DNA of the CDR3: TGTGCCAGCAGTTACGGGGGAGGGCGTAGCAATCAGCCCCAGCATTTT.